This T cell receptor beta chain was sequenced for a study of blood T cell repertoires in COVID-19. Germline lookup yields CDR1 MNHEY and CDR2 SMNVEV (reference sequence). This CDR3 has 14 residues. J was trimmed by 7 bases and V by 7 bases; bases with no gene match: 7. The table came from immunoSEQ multiplex PCR; TCRdb's copy has only in-frame clones and leaves some out. This sample has about 440,000 clones, with 90% found just once. This study enrolled people aged about 18 to 100 from under 25 US geographic areas. Symptom resolution, clearance, or two negative PCRs marked donors in Cohort 3 as recovered.

The J gene is TRBJ2-4, the V gene TRBV27; 10 bases match TRBD1. This clonotype was obtained from a man younger than 35 who had recovered from COVID-19. Sequencing was performed on PBMCs or T cells enriched from blood (not recorded which). This CDR3 is CASNPTGGANIQYF. The CDR3 nucleotides read TGTGCCAGCAACCCGACAGGGGGCGCGAACATTCAGTACTTC.